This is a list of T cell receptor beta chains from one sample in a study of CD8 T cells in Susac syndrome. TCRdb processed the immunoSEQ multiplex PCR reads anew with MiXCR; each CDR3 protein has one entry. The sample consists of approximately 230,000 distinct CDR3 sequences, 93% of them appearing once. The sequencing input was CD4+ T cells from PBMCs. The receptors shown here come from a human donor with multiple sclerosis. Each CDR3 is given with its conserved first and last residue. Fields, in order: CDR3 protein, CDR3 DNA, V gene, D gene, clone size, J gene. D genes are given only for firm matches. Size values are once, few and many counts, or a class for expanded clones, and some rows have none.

cdr3_aa: CSEGRSTDTQYF
cdr3_nt: TGCAGCGAGGGAAGGAGCACAGATACGCAGTATTTT
v_call: TRBV29-1
d_call: .
clone_size: .
j_call: TRBJ2-3

cdr3_aa: CASREMNYGYTF
cdr3_nt: TGCGCCAGCAGGGAAATGAACTATGGCTACACCTTC
v_call: TRBV10-2
d_call: .
clone_size: .
j_call: TRBJ1-2

cdr3_aa: CASSLRGADNQPQHF
cdr3_nt: TGTGCCAGCAGCCTAAGGGGGGCAGATAATCAGCCCCAGCATTTT
v_call: TRBV12-3/TRBV12-4
d_call: .
clone_size: .
j_call: TRBJ1-5

cdr3_aa: CASTQVGGDIGGYTF
cdr3_nt: TGTGCCAGCACCCAGGTGGGGGGAGACATCGGTGGCTACACCTTC
v_call: TRBV7-2
d_call: .
clone_size: .
j_call: TRBJ1-2

cdr3_aa: CSARRTTSTDTQYF
cdr3_nt: TGCAGTGCTAGACGGACTACCAGCACAGATACGCAGTATTTT
v_call: TRBV20-1
d_call: .
clone_size: .
j_call: TRBJ2-3

cdr3_aa: CASSDRWTSSYNEQFF
cdr3_nt: TGTGCTAGCAGCGACAGGTGGACTAGCTCGTACAATGAGCAGTTCTTC
v_call: TRBV7-7
d_call: TRBD2
clone_size: .
j_call: TRBJ2-1

cdr3_aa: CASSQFPAYNEQFF
cdr3_nt: TGTGCCAGCAGCCAATTTCCCGCCTACAATGAGCAGTTCTTC
v_call: TRBV3-1
d_call: .
clone_size: .
j_call: TRBJ2-1

cdr3_aa: CASSFEGSSYNEQFF
cdr3_nt: TGCGCCAGCAGCTTCGAGGGGAGCTCCTACAATGAGCAGTTCTTC
v_call: TRBV5-1
d_call: .
clone_size: once
j_call: TRBJ2-1

cdr3_aa: CASSLNDREGTGELFF
cdr3_nt: TGTGCCAGCAGCCTTAACGACAGGGAGGGGACCGGGGAGCTGTTTTTT
v_call: TRBV7-6
d_call: .
clone_size: .
j_call: TRBJ2-2

cdr3_aa: CASSYEDQETQYF
cdr3_nt: TGTGCCAGCAGTTACGAGGACCAAGAGACCCAGTACTTC
v_call: TRBV6-6
d_call: .
clone_size: .
j_call: TRBJ2-5

cdr3_aa: CANPGQGNDGTGELFF
cdr3_nt: TGTGCCAACCCGGGACAGGGAAACGATGGGACCGGGGAGCTGTTTTTT
v_call: TRBV5-8
d_call: TRBD1
clone_size: .
j_call: TRBJ2-2

cdr3_aa: CASSVGPRTDTQYF
cdr3_nt: TGTGCCAGCAGCGTCGGACCTCGCACAGATACGCAGTATTTT
v_call: TRBV9
d_call: .
clone_size: .
j_call: TRBJ2-3

cdr3_aa: CASSQDRGRIDEQFF
cdr3_nt: TGCGCCAGCAGCCAGGACAGGGGGCGTATCGATGAGCAGTTCTTC
v_call: TRBV5-1
d_call: TRBD1
clone_size: .
j_call: TRBJ2-1

cdr3_aa: CASSPSGGAGEQFF
cdr3_nt: TGCGCCAGCAGCCCTAGCGGGGGGGCAGGTGAGCAGTTCTTC
v_call: TRBV5-1
d_call: TRBD2
clone_size: .
j_call: TRBJ2-1

cdr3_aa: CSVERRINEQFF
cdr3_nt: TGCAGCGTTGAAAGACGGATCAATGAGCAGTTCTTC
v_call: TRBV29-1
d_call: .
clone_size: .
j_call: TRBJ2-1

cdr3_aa: CASSESAGDRHGYTF
cdr3_nt: TGTGCCAGCAGTGAATCGGCGGGGGATAGGCATGGCTACACCTTC
v_call: TRBV25-1
d_call: .
clone_size: .
j_call: TRBJ1-2

cdr3_aa: CASGGDLDGYTF
cdr3_nt: TGTGCCAGCGGCGGGGATCTTGATGGCTACACCTTC
v_call: TRBV12-3/TRBV12-4
d_call: .
clone_size: .
j_call: TRBJ1-2

cdr3_aa: CASSLAQGMGGYTF
cdr3_nt: TGCGCCAGCAGCTTGGCCCAGGGGATGGGAGGCTACACCTTC
v_call: TRBV5-1
d_call: .
clone_size: .
j_call: TRBJ1-2

cdr3_aa: CASSLMASGMTGELFF
cdr3_nt: TGCGCCAGCAGCTTGATGGCTAGCGGGATGACCGGGGAGCTGTTTTTT
v_call: TRBV5-1
d_call: TRBD2
clone_size: .
j_call: TRBJ2-2

cdr3_aa: CASSRPLAGATGELFF
cdr3_nt: TGCGCCAGCAGCCGCCCACTAGCGGGAGCTACCGGGGAGCTGTTTTTT
v_call: TRBV4-1
d_call: TRBD2
clone_size: .
j_call: TRBJ2-2

cdr3_aa: CSARPPGARNSPLHF
cdr3_nt: TGCAGTGCTAGACCGCCGGGAGCCAGGAATTCACCCCTCCACTTT
v_call: TRBV20-1
d_call: .
clone_size: .
j_call: TRBJ1-6

cdr3_aa: CASSSLSGEQYF
cdr3_nt: TGTGCCAGCAGTTCCCTTTCTGGTGAGCAGTACTTC
v_call: TRBV28
d_call: .
clone_size: few
j_call: TRBJ2-7

cdr3_aa: CASSLRIGGEQETQYF
cdr3_nt: TGTGCCAGCAGCTTGAGGATTGGGGGGGAACAAGAGACCCAGTACTTC
v_call: TRBV7-9
d_call: TRBD2
clone_size: .
j_call: TRBJ2-5

cdr3_aa: CASSLRGSPNEQFF
cdr3_nt: TGTGCCAGTAGTTTGCGGGGGTCCCCTAATGAGCAGTTCTTC
v_call: TRBV19
d_call: TRBD2
clone_size: .
j_call: TRBJ2-1

cdr3_aa: CASSFYRGRDEKLFF
cdr3_nt: TGTGCCAGCAGCTTCTACAGGGGGCGGGATGAAAAACTGTTTTTT
v_call: TRBV5-6
d_call: TRBD1
clone_size: .
j_call: TRBJ1-4

cdr3_aa: CASSSLGFLLTDSYNEQFF
cdr3_nt: TGTGCCAGTAGCTCCCTGGGGTTTTTACTGACCGACTCCTACAATGAGCAGTTCTTC
v_call: TRBV19
d_call: .
clone_size: .
j_call: TRBJ2-1

cdr3_aa: CASSQDTTGTGELFF
cdr3_nt: TGTGCCAGCAGCCAAGATACGACTGGAACCGGGGAGCTGTTTTTT
v_call: TRBV4-2
d_call: .
clone_size: .
j_call: TRBJ2-2